This T cell receptor beta chain was observed in a study of radiation and T cells in renal cell carcinoma. Whole-study findings and limits: Top tumor clonotypes rose in blood 2 weeks post-radiation, then contracted.

Here immunoSEQ multiplex PCR was the method, and the copy in TCRdb shows in-frame clones only, minus some. The sample contains around 170,000 clones, about nine tenths of which appear only once. On this clone itself: Its target is not known.

Per germline, CDR1 SGHTA and CDR2 FQGNSA. The J segment lost 0 bases and the V segment lost 4 bases, leaving 11 bases of the junction unmatched. The CDR3 totals 18 residues. Specified time point: blood 4 weeks post-SBRT, at nephrectomy. Specified treatment: 15 Gy SBRT to primary tumor, nephrectomy 4 weeks later. Nephrectomy followed 15 Gy stereotactic body radiation by 4 weeks. Serial blood draws occurred at baseline and 2 and 4 weeks post-SBRT. This renal cell carcinoma was of the clear cell type. The specimen was blood, collected from a patient whose treatment included radiotherapy and nephrectomy. The receptor's source is a woman in her fifties or sixties with renal cell carcinoma. The chain employs TRBV7-2 and TRBJ2-3; 9 positions agree with TRBD2. In DNA form, the CDR3 reads TGTGCCAGCAGCTCAAGGAACCTAGCGGGGATTAGCACAGATACGCAGTATTTT. This sequence encodes CASSSRNLAGISTDTQYF.